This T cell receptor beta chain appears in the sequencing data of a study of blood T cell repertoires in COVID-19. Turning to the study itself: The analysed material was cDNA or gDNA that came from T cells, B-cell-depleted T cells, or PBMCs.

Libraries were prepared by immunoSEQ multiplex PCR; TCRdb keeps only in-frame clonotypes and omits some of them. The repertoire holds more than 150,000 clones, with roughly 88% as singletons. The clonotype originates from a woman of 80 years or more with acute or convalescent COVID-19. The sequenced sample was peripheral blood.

For the CDR3, the DNA is TGTGCCAGCAGCTTAGCCCTGGCCGGGGCCAACGTCCTGACTTTC. The encoded protein is CASSLALAGANVLTF. The rearrangement links TRBV7-6 to TRBJ2-6, with D unclear. V gave up 0 bases and J gave up 4 bases, with 7 bases separating them. Germline-derived CDR1 and CDR2 are SGHVS and FNYEAQ. The CDR3 spans 15 residues.